This T cell receptor beta chain was identified during a study of blood T cell repertoires in COVID-19. The CDR3 consists of 14 residues. CDR1 and CDR2 from the germline V gene are SGDLS and YYNGEE. V lost 0 bases and J 7 bases, leaving 13 bases between the germline ends. Under the authors' procedure: Amplifying reference gene primers gave estimates of nucleated cell counts. Generated by immunoSEQ multiplex PCR, the TCRdb table keeps only in-frame clones and is missing some. From that table come the V and J calls and clone size; the DNA was used to work out D and trimming. This table holds 400,000 to 500,000 clones, roughly 88% found once.

The material sequenced was PBMCs or T cells enriched from blood (not recorded which). The chain couples TRBV9 to TRBJ1-1, with D possibly matching TRBD1 (5 bases). The source of this sequence is a woman in her 40s who had recovered from COVID-19. Here the CDR3 DNA reads TGTGCCAGCAGCGTAGGGGCAGGGCTGAATGAAGCTTTCTTT. This sequence encodes CASSVGAGLNEAFF.